Shown below are 20 T cell receptor beta chains from a single sample sequenced in a study of blood T cell repertoires in COVID-19. Repertoires were generated with immunoSEQ multiplex PCR, while TCRdb's copy carries only in-frame clones and drops some. Of over 250,000 clones listed, nearly 90% were seen once; the top ten hold approximately 2%. Input material: PBMCs or T cells enriched from blood (not recorded which). The receptors were gathered from a woman in her sixties who had recovered from COVID-19.

This rearrangement joins TRBV3-1 (or the pseudogene TRBV3-2) to TRBJ1-1, with D perhaps matching TRBD1 (6 bases). CDR3 length equals 17 residues. Looked up from germline, CDR1 is LGHDT and CDR2 is YNNKEL (reference sequence). V was cut by 4 bases and J by 1 base, with 19 bases left in between. The CDR3 loop reads CASSPSLMGHQNTEAFF. In DNA, the CDR3 is TGTGCCAGCAGCCCTTCACTAATGGGACACCAGAACACTGAAGCTTTCTTT.

This chain uses TRBV3-1 (or the pseudogene TRBV3-2) with TRBJ2-1; D may be TRBD2 (6 bases). Germline assignment: CDR1 LGHDT and CDR2 YNNKEL (reference sequence). The CDR3 covers 15 residues. V lost 1 base to trimming and J lost 5 bases, with 12 bases between them. The CDR3 protein is CASSQGGLPNNEQFF. The CDR3 DNA reads as TGTGCCAGCAGCCAAGGGGGACTGCCGAACAATGAGCAGTTCTTC.

This clone has more than one count but fewer than ten. Mismatch with germline at one junction end may stem from a read error. The rearrangement uses TRBV9 and TRBJ2-2, with 7 bases matching TRBD2. The CDR3 is made up of 16 amino acids. The germline gives CDR1 SGDLS, CDR2 YYNGEE. CDR3 coding DNA: TGTGCCAGCAGCGTTACTAGCGCCCCGAAGACCGGGGAGCTGTTTTTT. Residues: CASSVTSAPKTGELFF.

This clone was seen only once. The same CDR3 also results from other DNA sequences found in this sample. The chain carries TRBV30 and TRBJ1-5; 9 bases are a match to TRBD1. Germline CDR1 reads GTSNPN; CDR2 reads SVGIG (reference sequence). The CDR3 sequence is 14 residues long. The V and J ends lost 2 bases and 6 bases, in that order; junction bases with no gene match: 5. The CDR3 DNA follows: TGTGCCTGGAGTCCCGGACAGGGGAGTCAGCCCCAGCATTTT. Protein: CAWSPGQGSQPQHF. Drawing the rest from reference TRBV30 and TRBJ1-5, the complete variable domain is SQTIHQWPATLVQPVGSPLSLECTVEGTSNPNLYWYRQAAGRGLQLLFYSVGIGQISSEVPQNLSASRPQDRQFILSSKKLLLSDSGFYLCAWSPGQGSQPQHFGDGTRLSIL.

The rearrangement links TRBV28 to TRBJ1-2, with D hard to call. Germline V gene lookup returns CDR1 MDHEN and CDR2 SYDVKM. V was trimmed by 3 bases and J by 8 bases, leaving 13 bases between them. This CDR3 has 13 residues. The CDR3 here is CASSLYREGGYTF. The CDR3 region has the DNA TGTGCCAGCAGTTTGTATAGGGAGGGAGGCTACACCTTC.

This chain connects TRBV27 to TRBJ1-2, with 9 nucleotides matching TRBD1. CDR1 and CDR2 from the germline V gene are MNHEY and SMNVEV (reference sequence). V shed 5 bases and J 8 bases; nucleotides not matched to a gene: 15. This CDR3 comprises 16 residues. Here the CDR3 DNA reads TGTGCCAGCAGTCCCCCCCGGGGACAGGGCGTCTGGGGCTACACCTTC. Amino acids: CASSPPRGQGVWGYTF.

The J gene is TRBJ1-1, the V gene TRBV27, with no clear D. V shed 6 bases and J shed 0 bases, with 8 bases lying between them. The CDR3 loop spans 13 amino acids. In germline, CDR1 is MNHEY, CDR2 SMNVEV (reference sequence). This CDR3 reads CASSVGMNTEAFF. For the CDR3, the DNA is TGTGCCAGCAGCGTGGGCATGAACACTGAAGCTTTCTTT.

This clone has just one count. The gene calls are TRBV28 and TRBJ1-2; tentative D call: TRBD1 (6 bases). Germline V gives CDR1 MDHEN, CDR2 SYDVKM. The CDR3 runs to 15 residues. The V gene lost 5 bases and the J gene lost 0 bases, with 13 bases spanning the gap. CDR3 nucleotide sequence: TGTGCCAGCAGTACCCCAGGGGCCGCTAACTATGGCTACACCTTC. It is translated as CASSTPGAANYGYTF.

The rearrangement links TRBV30 to TRBJ1-1; 7 nucleotides agree with TRBD1. Germline V gene lookup returns CDR1 GTSNPN and CDR2 SVGIG (reference sequence). V was clipped by 3 bases and J by 3 bases; unmatched bases: 4. This CDR3 region has 13 residues. The CDR3 sequence is CAWSAGQYTEAFF. The DNA for the CDR3 is TGTGCCTGGAGCGCGGGACAGTACACTGAAGCTTTCTTT.

This chain links TRBV7-3 with TRBJ2-2; no definite D call. Germline CDR1 is SGHTA and CDR2 is FQGTGA. The ends were cut back, 2 bases at V and 0 bases at J, with 16 bases in the middle. The length of the CDR3 is 18 residues. The CDR3 protein is CASSLSLVDNSNTGELFF. The CDR3 nucleotides are TGTGCCAGCAGCTTATCATTGGTCGACAACTCGAACACCGGGGAGCTGTTTTTT. Variable domain in full (rest from reference TRBV7-3 and TRBJ2-2): GAGVSQTPSNKVTEKGKYVELRCDPISGHTALYWYRQSLGQGPEFLIYFQGTGAADDSGLPNDRFFAVRPEGSVSTLKIQRTERGDSAVYLCASSLSLVDNSNTGELFFGEGSRLTVL.

This clone was seen just once. The V and J genes are TRBV7-3 and TRBJ2-3, with D maybe TRBD2 (5 bases). Deletions cut 5 bases from V and 6 bases from J, with 15 bases between. The CDR3 covers 14 residues. Germline CDR1 reads SGHTA; CDR2 reads FQGTGA. The CDR3 here is CASSQNPGEDTQYF. In DNA form, the CDR3 reads TGTGCCAGCAGCCAAAATCCTGGGGAGGATACGCAGTATTTT. The full variable domain, rest sourced from reference TRBV7-3 and TRBJ2-3, is GAGVSQTPSNKVTEKGKYVELRCDPISGHTALYWYRQSLGQGPEFLIYFQGTGAADDSGLPNDRFFAVRPEGSVSTLKIQRTERGDSAVYLCASSQNPGEDTQYFGPGTRLTVL.

This chain links TRBV9 with TRBJ1-1; tentatively, D is TRBD1 (6 bases). The V end lost 0 bases, the J end lost 6 bases, and 18 bases lay between the germline ends. The CDR3 is made up of 16 amino acids. The germline V gene has CDR1 SGDLS and CDR2 YYNGEE. The CDR3 protein is CASSVGVGIGQPEAFF. The CDR3 DNA reads as TGTGCCAGCAGCGTAGGGGTAGGGATAGGACAGCCTGAAGCTTTCTTT. The full variable domain, with the rest looked up from reference TRBV9 and TRBJ1-1, is DSGVTQTPKHLITATGQRVTLRCSPRSGDLSVYWYQQSLDQGLQFLIQYYNGEERAKGNILERFSAQQFPDLHSELNLSSLELGDSALYFCASSVGVGIGQPEAFFGQGTRLTVV.

This clone was seen just once. CDR3 protein: CASSATGVFSGNTIYF. CDR3 sequence (DNA): TGTGCCAGCAGCGCTACGGGGGTCTTCTCTGGAAACACCATATATTTT. V and J are TRBV11-2 and TRBJ1-3; TRBD1 might be the D (5 bases). The ends were cut back, 5 bases at V and 0 bases at J, with 14 bases in the middle. The CDR3 spans 16 residues. From germline, CDR1 is SGHAT and CDR2 FQNNGV.

The V call is TRBV27, the J call TRBJ1-4; 7 bases match TRBD1. The CDR3 length is 17 residues. V shed 4 bases and J 0 bases; nucleotides not matched to a gene: 8. Germline CDR1 is MNHEY and CDR2 is SMNVEV (reference sequence). The DNA of the CDR3 is TGTGCCAGCAGTTCAGACAGGGCCCTTGCAACTAATGAAAAACTGTTTTTT. This translates into CASSSDRALATNEKLFF.

This chain connects TRBV5-1 to TRBJ1-4, with D possibly TRBD1 on 5 matching bases. Trimming took off 0 bases at V and 3 bases at J, with 15 bases between the two ends. Germline V gene lookup returns CDR1 SGHRS and CDR2 YFSETQ. The CDR3 runs to 17 residues. CDR3 bases: TGCGCCAGCAGCTTGGGTGTCCAGGGAGGGGCTAATGAAAAACTGTTTTTT. Encoded protein: CASSLGVQGGANEKLFF.

This chain links TRBV11-3 with TRBJ2-5, with 12 bases lining up with TRBD2. There are 16 residues in the CDR3. J was trimmed by 5 bases and V by 6 bases; bases with no gene match: 10. Germline loops: CDR1 SGHNT, CDR2 YENEEA. CDR3 sequence reads: CASRGGTSGPEETQYF. CDR3 in DNA: TGTGCCAGCAGGGGGGGGACTAGCGGGCCCGAGGAGACCCAGTACTTC.

The V call is TRBV19, the J call TRBJ1-5, with D possibly being TRBD1 (6 bases). Germline V gene sequence: CDR1 LNHDA, CDR2 SQIVND (reference sequence). V dropped 10 bases and J dropped 0 bases, with 16 bases sitting between them. CDR3 length: 15 residues. CDR3 in DNA: TGTGCCATCCAGGGGCGACTTTATAGCAATCAGCCCCAGCATTTT. This encodes CAIQGRLYSNQPQHF.

This sequence joins TRBV28 and TRBJ2-7, with 9 positions matching TRBD1. CDR3 size: 15 residues. CDR1 is MDHEN, CDR2 SYDVKM, per germline. The V segment lost 4 bases and the J segment 3 bases; nucleotides outside the gene matches: 7. This CDR3 reads CASSSRGTGYYEQYF. Here the CDR3 DNA reads TGTGCCAGCAGTTCGCGCGGGACAGGGTACTACGAGCAGTACTTC.

J is TRBJ2-3 and V is TRBV5-1; 8 bases map to TRBD2. This CDR3 is built from 15 residues. The ends lost 1 base at V and 5 bases at J; junction bases unmatched: 6. Per germline, CDR1 SGHRS and CDR2 YFSETQ. The CDR3 here is CASSLWSGSGDTQYF. CDR3 in DNA: TGCGCCAGCAGCTTGTGGAGCGGGAGTGGAGATACGCAGTATTTT.

The rearrangement joins TRBV19 to TRBJ1-5; D is possibly TRBD1 (5 bases). The length of the CDR3 is 14 residues. V was shortened by 6 bases and J by 6 bases, with 15 bases between the two germline ends. Germline V gives CDR1 LNHDA, CDR2 SQIVND (reference sequence). As DNA, the CDR3 is TGTGCCAGTAGCCAGGGATTTGGAATTCAGCCCCAGCATTTT. Protein product: CASSQGFGIQPQHF.